This T cell receptor (beta chain) was identified during a study of blood T cell repertoires in COVID-19. In the study overall: Samples of COVID-19 (acute and convalescent) were obtained from the United States, Italy and Spain.

Germline CDR1 is SEHNR and CDR2 is FQNEAQ (reference sequence). V shed 1 base and J shed 3 bases, with 6 bases lying between them. There are 13 residues in the CDR3. Data came from immunoSEQ multiplex PCR; TCRdb stores just in-frame clones and leaves some out. The table includes some 78,000 clones, 65% to 85% detected once. This TCR was recovered from a man aged 60 to 69 with active or convalescent COVID-19. The sample taken for sequencing was peripheral blood. The rearrangement joins TRBV7-9 to TRBJ1-2; D remains unclear. The CDR3 loop reads CASSLGGDYGYTF. The DNA of the CDR3 is TGTGCCAGCAGCTTAGGAGGCGACTATGGCTACACCTTC.